The rows below give T cell receptor beta chains drawn from one sample of a study of blood T cell repertoires in COVID-19. Using immunoSEQ multiplex PCR, the repertoire was profiled, and TCRdb retains in-frame clones only, with some absent. Seen here are 200,000 to 250,000 clones, around 88% observed once, and the top ten hold 2.5% to 3%. The sample taken for sequencing was peripheral blood. The receptors originated from a man aged 50 or older with active or convalescent COVID-19. The CDR3 runs from the conserved cysteine through the conserved F or W. A D gene is named only where the DNA matches it firmly. Not every row has a clone size; where given, it reads once, few, many or a size class.

TRBJ2-3 | TRBV6-2/TRBV6-3 | NA | TRBD2 | CASSHLLAGSTDTQYF | TGTGCCAGCAGTCATCTACTAGCGGGGAGCACAGATACGCAGTATTTT
TRBJ1-2 | TRBV7-9 | few | NA | CASSLRDTDGYTF | TGTGCCAGCAGCTTAAGGGACACCGATGGCTACACCTTC
TRBJ1-5 | TRBV18 | NA | NA | CASSPRAGERYNQPQHF | TGTGCCAGCTCACCAAGGGCAGGGGAACGCTACAATCAGCCCCAGCATTTT
TRBJ1-1 | TRBV30 | NA | NA | CAWSPGHLISAEAFF | TGTGCCTGGAGTCCAGGACACTTAATAAGCGCTGAAGCTTTCTTT
TRBJ2-7 | TRBV9 | NA | TRBD2 | CASSVALAGGPVDF | TGTGCCAGCAGCGTAGCTCTAGCGGGAGGGCCTGTGGACTTC
TRBJ1-3 | TRBV6-1 | NA | NA | CASSDPRGLGNTIYF | TGTGCCAGCAGTGATCCCCGGGGGTTAGGAAACACCATATATTTT
TRBJ2-7 | TRBV5-1 | NA | TRBD1 | CASSTPGQGVEQYF | TGCGCCAGCAGCACGCCGGGACAGGGGGTCGAGCAGTACTTC
TRBJ1-6 | TRBV9 | NA | TRBD1 | CASSAQGNNSPLHF | TGTGCCAGCAGCGCACAGGGGAATAATTCACCCCTCCACTTT
TRBJ2-5 | TRBV5-4 | NA | TRBD1 | CASSAPGTAQETQYF | TGTGCCAGCAGCGCGCCCGGGACAGCACAAGAGACCCAGTACTTC
TRBJ2-7 | TRBV5-1 | NA | NA | CASSLAGPVGYEQYF | TGCGCCAGCAGCTTGGCTGGGCCCGTGGGCTACGAGCAGTACTTC
TRBJ1-3 | TRBV2 | NA | NA | CASMLEGGSTIYF | TGTGCCAGCATGCTGGAGGGTGGAAGCACCATATATTTT
TRBJ1-6 | TRBV5-6 | NA | TRBD1 | CASSLSGQGGYNSPLHF | TGTGCCAGCAGCTTGAGTGGACAGGGGGGGTATAATTCACCCCTCCACTTT
TRBJ2-5 | TRBV5-1 | once | TRBD2 | CASSQGTSGGGETQYF | TGCGCCAGCAGTCAAGGGACTAGCGGGGGTGGTGAGACCCAGTACTTC
TRBJ2-1 | TRBV6-1 | NA | NA | CASSETRQGAGEQFF | TGTGCCAGCAGTGAAACCAGACAGGGAGCGGGTGAGCAGTTCTTC
TRBJ2-5 | TRBV5-1 | NA | NA | CASSLDARGYQYF | TGCGCCAGCAGCTTGGACGCCAGGGGCTACCAGTACTTC
TRBJ1-5 | TRBV5-5 | NA | TRBD1 | CASSPGTGTQPQHF | TGTGCCAGCAGCCCCGGGACAGGGACTCAGCCCCAGCATTTT
TRBJ1-1 | TRBV7-6 | NA | TRBD1 | CASSKALTGRNTEAFF | TGTGCCAGCAGCAAAGCACTGACAGGGAGGAACACTGAAGCTTTCTTT
TRBJ2-1 | TRBV5-1 | NA | TRBD2 | CASSGWTSGRSNEQFF | TGCGCCAGCAGCGGTTGGACTAGCGGGAGATCCAATGAGCAGTTCTTC
TRBJ2-7 | TRBV29-1 | NA | NA | CSVGRSYEQYF | TGCAGCGTGGGGAGATCCTACGAGCAGTACTTC
TRBJ2-7 | TRBV5-1 | NA | TRBD1 | CASRVGTGGHEQYF | TGCGCCAGCAGGGTAGGGACAGGGGGGCACGAGCAGTACTTC
TRBJ2-3 | TRBV5-6 | NA | NA | CASSLVTGDLSRDTQYF | TGTGCCAGCAGCTTGGTTACGGGAGACCTTTCACGAGATACGCAGTATTTT
TRBJ2-3 | TRBV5-1 | NA | NA | CASSLSPGVDTQYF | TGCGCCAGCAGCTTGAGCCCCGGGGTTGATACGCAGTATTTT
TRBJ1-4 | TRBV19 | NA | NA | CASSIRRGEGEKLFF | TGTGCCAGTAGTATAAGGAGAGGAGAAGGTGAAAAACTGTTTTTT
TRBJ2-3 | TRBV20-1 | once | TRBD2 | CSASGTSGREDTQYF | TGCAGTGCGAGTGGGACTAGCGGGAGAGAGGATACGCAGTATTTT
TRBJ1-5 | TRBV21-1 | few | NA | CASSTYQPQHF | TGTGCCAGCAGCACTTATCAGCCCCAGCATTTT
TRBJ1-2 | TRBV11-2 | NA | NA | CASSLTPRVDSATYGYTF | TGTGCCAGCAGCTTGACCCCACGTGTGGACAGCGCTACTTATGGCTACACCTTC
TRBJ2-3 | TRBV5-1 | NA | NA | CASSYAGARTDTQYF | TGCGCCAGCAGCTACGCGGGGGCCCGCACAGATACGCAGTATTTT
TRBJ2-1 | TRBV25-1 | NA | TRBD2 | CASSVASGDNNEQFF | TGTGCCAGCAGTGTGGCTAGCGGAGATAACAATGAGCAGTTCTTC
TRBJ2-2 | TRBV30 | once | TRBD1 | CAWTWTGPNTGELFF | TGTGCCTGGACCTGGACAGGCCCGAACACCGGGGAGCTGTTTTTT
TRBJ2-7 | TRBV5-4 | NA | TRBD2 | CASSFGGGSSYEQYF | TGTGCCAGCAGCTTCGGGGGAGGGAGCTCCTACGAGCAGTACTTC
TRBJ2-3 | TRBV30 | NA | NA | CAWSVLQGDTQYF | TGTGCCTGGAGTGTACTGCAGGGGGATACGCAGTATTTT
TRBJ2-3 | TRBV2 | NA | NA | CASSEQGSTDTQYF | TGTGCCAGCAGTGAGCAGGGTTCCACAGATACGCAGTATTTT
TRBJ2-2 | TRBV18 | NA | NA | CASSPTGGNTGELFF | TGTGCCAGCTCGCCGACCGGGGGGAACACCGGGGAGCTGTTTTTT
TRBJ2-7 | TRBV29-1 | NA | NA | CSVAHRAGLDDEQYF | TGCAGCGTTGCTCACAGGGCTGGTCTCGACGACGAGCAGTACTTC
TRBJ2-3 | TRBV24-1 | NA | NA | CATSAVAGRGTDTQYF | TGTGCCACCAGTGCCGTCGCGGGCCGGGGCACAGATACGCAGTATTTT
TRBJ2-7 | TRBV19 | few | TRBD2 | CASSPSGGSTYEQYF | TGTGCCAGTAGTCCCTCTGGCGGGAGTACCTACGAGCAGTACTTC
TRBJ2-1 | TRBV29-1 | NA | NA | CSVARGSGDNEQFF | TGCAGCGTCGCCAGGGGATCCGGCGACAATGAGCAGTTCTTC
TRBJ2-3 | TRBV6-5 | NA | TRBD2 | CASCTAGGFTDTQYF | TGTGCCAGCTGCACAGCGGGGGGTTTCACAGATACGCAGTATTTT
TRBJ2-7 | TRBV25-1 | NA | NA | CASSVTGTYEQYF | TGTGCCAGCAGTGTCACAGGTACCTACGAGCAGTACTTC
TRBJ2-7 | TRBV11-2 | NA | TRBD2 | CASSLLLAEHYEQYF | TGTGCCAGCAGCTTATTACTAGCGGAGCACTACGAGCAGTACTTC
TRBJ1-4 | TRBV29-1 | NA | TRBD1 | CSVEEGRGHEKLFF | TGCAGCGTTGAAGAAGGCAGGGGGCATGAAAAACTGTTTTTT